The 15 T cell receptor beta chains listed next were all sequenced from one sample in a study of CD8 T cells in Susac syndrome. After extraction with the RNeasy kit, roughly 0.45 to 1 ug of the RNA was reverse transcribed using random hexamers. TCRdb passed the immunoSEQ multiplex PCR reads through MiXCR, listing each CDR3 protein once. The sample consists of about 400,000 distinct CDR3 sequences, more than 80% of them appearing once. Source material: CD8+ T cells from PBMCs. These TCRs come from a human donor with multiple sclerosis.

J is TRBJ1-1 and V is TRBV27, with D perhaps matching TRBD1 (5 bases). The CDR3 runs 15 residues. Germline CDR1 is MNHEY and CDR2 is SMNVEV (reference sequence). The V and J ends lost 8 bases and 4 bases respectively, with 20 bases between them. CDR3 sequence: CASDALGGAGTEAFF. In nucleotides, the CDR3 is TGTGCCAGCGACGCCCTGGGCGGGGCGGGCACTGAAGCTTTCTTT.

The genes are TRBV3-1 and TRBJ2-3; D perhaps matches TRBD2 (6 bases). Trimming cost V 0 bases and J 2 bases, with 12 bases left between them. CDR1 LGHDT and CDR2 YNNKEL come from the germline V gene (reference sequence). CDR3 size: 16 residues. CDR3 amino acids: CASSQDMEGSTDTQYF. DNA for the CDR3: TGTGCCAGCAGCCAAGATATGGAGGGGTCCACAGATACGCAGTATTTT.

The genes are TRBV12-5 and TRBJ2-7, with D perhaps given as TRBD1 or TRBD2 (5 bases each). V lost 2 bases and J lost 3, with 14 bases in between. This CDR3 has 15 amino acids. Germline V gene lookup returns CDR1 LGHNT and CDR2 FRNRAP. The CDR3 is CASGLPLPGRYEQYF. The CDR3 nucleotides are TGTGCTAGTGGTTTGCCACTCCCGGGGCGCTACGAGCAGTACTTC.

The CDR3 bases are TGTGCCAGCAGCCAAGATTCGCAGGGCGAATACGAGCAGTACTTC. Its protein is CASSQDSQGEYEQYF. The gene calls are TRBV14 and TRBJ2-7, with TRBD1 as a possible D gene (5 bases). The V end was cut by 0 bases, the J end by 4 bases, with 13 bases between. This CDR3 is 15 amino acids long. In germline, CDR1 is SGHDN, CDR2 FVKESK.

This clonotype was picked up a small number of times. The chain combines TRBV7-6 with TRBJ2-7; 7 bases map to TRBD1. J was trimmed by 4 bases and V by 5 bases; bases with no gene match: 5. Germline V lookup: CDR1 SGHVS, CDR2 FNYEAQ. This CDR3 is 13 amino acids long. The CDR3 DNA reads TGTGCCAGCAGCGCTGGGACAGAGTACGAGCAGTACTTC. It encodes CASSAGTEYEQYF.

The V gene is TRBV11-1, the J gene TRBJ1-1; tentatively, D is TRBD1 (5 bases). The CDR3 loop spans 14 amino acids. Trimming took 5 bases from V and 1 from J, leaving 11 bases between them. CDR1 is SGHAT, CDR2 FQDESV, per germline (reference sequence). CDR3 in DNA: TGTGCCAGCAGCCCGGACATAGGGAACACTGAAGCTTTCTTT. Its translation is CASSPDIGNTEAFF.

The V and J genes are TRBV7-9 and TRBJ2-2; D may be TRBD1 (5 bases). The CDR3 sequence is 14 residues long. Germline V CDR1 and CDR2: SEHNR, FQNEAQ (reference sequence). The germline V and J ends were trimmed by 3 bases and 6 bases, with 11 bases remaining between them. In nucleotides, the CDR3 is TGTGCCAGCAGCTTGACAGAGGATTCCGGGGAGCTGTTTTTT. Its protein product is CASSLTEDSGELFF.

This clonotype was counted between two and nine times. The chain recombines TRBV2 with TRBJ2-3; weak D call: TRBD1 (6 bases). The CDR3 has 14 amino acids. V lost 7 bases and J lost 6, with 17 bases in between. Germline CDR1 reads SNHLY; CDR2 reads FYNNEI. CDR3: CASKGGQGLDTQYF. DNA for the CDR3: TGTGCCAGCAAAGGCGGGCAGGGGTTGGATACGCAGTATTTT. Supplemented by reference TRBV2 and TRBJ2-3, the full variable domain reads EPEVTQTPSHQVTQMGQEVILRCVPISNHLYFYWYRQILGQKVEFLVSFYNNEISEKSEIFDDQFSVERPDGSNFTLKIRSTKLEDSAMYFCASKGGQGLDTQYFGPGTRLTVL.

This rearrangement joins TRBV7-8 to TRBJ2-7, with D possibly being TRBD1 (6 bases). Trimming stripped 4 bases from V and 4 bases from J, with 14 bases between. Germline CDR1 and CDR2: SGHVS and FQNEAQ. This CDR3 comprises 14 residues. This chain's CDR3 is CASSYGQPPYEQYF. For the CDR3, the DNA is TGTGCCAGCAGCTATGGACAGCCGCCATACGAGCAGTACTTC.

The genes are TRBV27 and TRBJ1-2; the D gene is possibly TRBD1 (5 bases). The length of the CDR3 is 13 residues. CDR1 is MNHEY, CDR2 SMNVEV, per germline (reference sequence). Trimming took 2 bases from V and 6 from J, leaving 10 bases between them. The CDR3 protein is CASSLSRVDGYTF. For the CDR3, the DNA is TGTGCCAGCAGTTTAAGCAGGGTGGATGGCTACACCTTC.

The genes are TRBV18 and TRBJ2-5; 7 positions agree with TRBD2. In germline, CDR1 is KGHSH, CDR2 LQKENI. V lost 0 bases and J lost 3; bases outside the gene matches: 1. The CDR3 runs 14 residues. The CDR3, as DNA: TGTGCCAGCTCACCACCGGGGAGGGAAGAGACCCAGTACTTC. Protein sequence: CASSPPGREETQYF. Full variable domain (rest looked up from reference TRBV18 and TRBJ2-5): NAGVMQNPRHLVRRRGQEARLRCSPMKGHSHVYWYRQLPEEGLKFMVYLQKENIIDESGMPKERFSAEFPKEGPSILRIQQVVRGDSAAYFCASSPPGREETQYFGPGTRLLVL.

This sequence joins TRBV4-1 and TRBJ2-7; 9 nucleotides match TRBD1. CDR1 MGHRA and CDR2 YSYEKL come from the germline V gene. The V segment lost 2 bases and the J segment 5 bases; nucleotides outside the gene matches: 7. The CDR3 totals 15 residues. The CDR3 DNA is TGCGCCAGCAGCCAAACCGGGACAGGGCGCCACGAGCAGTACTTC. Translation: CASSQTGTGRHEQYF.

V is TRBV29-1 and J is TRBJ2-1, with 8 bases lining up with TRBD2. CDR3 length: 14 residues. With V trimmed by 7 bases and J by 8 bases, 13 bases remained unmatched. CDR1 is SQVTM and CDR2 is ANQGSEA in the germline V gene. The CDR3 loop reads CSASLGSGGYEQFF. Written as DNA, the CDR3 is TGCAGCGCCTCCTTGGGGAGCGGGGGTTATGAGCAGTTCTTC.

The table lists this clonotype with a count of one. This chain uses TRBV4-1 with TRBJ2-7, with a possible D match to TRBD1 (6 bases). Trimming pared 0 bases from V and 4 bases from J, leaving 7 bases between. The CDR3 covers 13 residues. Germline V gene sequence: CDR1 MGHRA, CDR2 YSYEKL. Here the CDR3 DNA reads TGCGCCAGCAGCCAAGACGGGACATACGAGCAGTACTTC. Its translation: CASSQDGTYEQYF.

CDR3 nucleotides: TGTGCCAGCACCTTGGGCAATGAGCAGTTCTTC. Translating it yields CASTLGNEQFF. V gene TRBV7-2 combines with J gene TRBJ2-1; D ambiguous. The CDR3 is 11 residues long. The V gene lost 7 bases and the J gene lost 6 bases, with 7 bases spanning the gap. Germline-derived CDR1 and CDR2 are SGHTA and FQGNSA. Based on the CDR3 plus reference TRBV7-2 and TRBJ2-1, the full variable domain is GAGVSQSPSNKVTEKGKDVELRCDPISGHTALYWYRQSLGQGLEFLIYFQGNSAPDKSGLPSDRFSAERTGGSVSTLTIQRTQQEDSAVYLCASTLGNEQFFGPGTRLTVL.